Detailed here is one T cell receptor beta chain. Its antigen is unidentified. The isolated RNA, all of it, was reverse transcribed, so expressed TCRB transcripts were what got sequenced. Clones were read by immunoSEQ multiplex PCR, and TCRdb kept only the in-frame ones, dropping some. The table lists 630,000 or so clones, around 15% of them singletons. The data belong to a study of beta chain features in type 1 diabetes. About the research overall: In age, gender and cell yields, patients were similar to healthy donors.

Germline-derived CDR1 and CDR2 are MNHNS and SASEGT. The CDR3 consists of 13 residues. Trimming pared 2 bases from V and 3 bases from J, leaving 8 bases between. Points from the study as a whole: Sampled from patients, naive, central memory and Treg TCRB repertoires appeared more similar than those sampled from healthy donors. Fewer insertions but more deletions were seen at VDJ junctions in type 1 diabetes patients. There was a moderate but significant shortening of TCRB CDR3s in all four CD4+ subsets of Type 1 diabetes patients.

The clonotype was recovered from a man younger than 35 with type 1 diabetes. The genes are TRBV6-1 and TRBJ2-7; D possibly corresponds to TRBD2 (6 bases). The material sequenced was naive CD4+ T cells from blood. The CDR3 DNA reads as TGTGCCAGCAGTGAACGGGGGAACTACGAGCAGTACTTC. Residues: CASSERGNYEQYF.